This entry lists 13 T cell receptor beta chains sequenced from one sample in a study of cytomegalovirus exposure and HLA in healthy donors. Sequencing was performed with immunoSEQ multiplex PCR; in TCRdb, only in-frame clones are kept and a portion is missing. The sample includes approximately 280,000 clones, approximately 90% seen only once; the top ten take roughly 0.93%. Sequencing was carried out using PBMCs. The origin of the receptors is a woman between 18 and 30 years old in good health and CMV-seronegative.

The V and J genes are TRBV5-4 and TRBJ2-7; unclear D gene. Trimming took off 2 bases at V and 3 bases at J, with 12 bases between the two ends. This CDR3 spans 14 amino acids. CDR1 is SGHNT, CDR2 YYREEE, per germline (reference sequence). The CDR3: CASSFGQANYEQYF. In DNA, the CDR3 is TGTGCCAGCAGCTTTGGTCAGGCCAACTACGAGCAGTACTTC.

With regard to this clone: Other nucleotide sequences from this sample produce the same CDR3. The chain couples TRBV13 to TRBJ2-5; unclear D gene. The CDR3 spans 12 residues. Germline V gene lookup returns CDR1 PRHDT and CDR2 FYEKMQ (reference sequence). V lost 2 bases and J lost 2, with 3 bases in between. Written as DNA, the CDR3 is TGTGCCAGCAGCTTACTGCAAGAGACCCAGTACTTC. Translated: CASSLLQETQYF. The full variable domain, rest sourced from reference TRBV13 and TRBJ2-5, is AAGVIQSPRHLIKEKRETATLKCYPIPRHDTVYWYQQGPGQDPQFLISFYEKMQSDKGSIPDRFSAQQFSDYHSELNMSSLELGDSALYFCASSLLQETQYFGPGTRLLVL.

The chain links TRBV4-1 to TRBJ2-7, with TRBD2 identical over 12 bases. The CDR3 loop spans 17 amino acids. Germline trimming cut 1 base from V and 2 bases from J; bases unmatched to any gene: 6. The germline gives CDR1 MGHRA, CDR2 YSYEKL. CDR3 loop: CASSQVRTSGGTYEQYF. The CDR3 region has the DNA TGCGCCAGCAGCCAAGTAAGAACTAGCGGGGGGACCTACGAGCAGTACTTC.

The chain couples TRBV7-2 to TRBJ1-2, with 9 bases matching TRBD1. The CDR3 runs 16 residues. The germline CDR1 and CDR2 sequences are SGHTA and FQGNSA. After removal of 2 bases from V and 8 bases from J, the junction contained 12 bases not matched to a gene. CDR3 sequence: CASSLYGTGKAWGYTF. The DNA for the CDR3 is TGTGCCAGCAGCTTATATGGGACAGGGAAGGCGTGGGGCTACACCTTC.

The rearrangement uses TRBV12-5 and TRBJ2-2, with D tentatively TRBD2 (6 bases). CDR3 size: 15 residues. Germline loops: CDR1 LGHNT, CDR2 FRNRAP. V lost 4 bases and J 6 bases, leaving 15 bases between the germline ends. For the CDR3, the DNA is TGTGCTAGTGGTTGGGGACTTCTTGATCCCGGGGAGCTGTTTTTT. Protein sequence: CASGWGLLDPGELFF.

This chain links TRBV5-4 with TRBJ2-3, with D possibly being TRBD2 (5 bases). The CDR3 loop spans 12 amino acids. V lost 2 bases, J lost 9 bases, and 10 bases lay in between. CDR1 SGHNT and CDR2 YYREEE come from the germline V gene (reference sequence). CDR3 sequence reads: CASSFNKRTQYF. The CDR3 DNA follows: TGTGCCAGCAGCTTCAATAAGCGGACGCAGTATTTT.

J is TRBJ2-2 and V is TRBV19; possible D gene TRBD1, 7 bases. Trimming removed 0 bases from V and 4 bases from J, with 15 bases in between. Per the germline V gene, CDR1 is LNHDA and CDR2 is SQIVND (reference sequence). The CDR3 sequence is 17 residues long. The CDR3 loop reads CASSIDRRGPVTGELFF. DNA of the CDR3: TGTGCCAGTAGTATAGATCGGAGGGGGCCGGTCACCGGGGAGCTGTTTTTT.

The V call is TRBV4-3, the J call TRBJ2-7; 10 nucleotides match TRBD2. CDR3 size: 17 residues. The germline CDR1 and CDR2 sequences are LGHNA and YSLEER. J gave up 0 bases and V 1 base, and 6 bases lay outside the gene matches. CDR3 coding DNA: TGCGCCAGCAGCCAAGCCGCTAGCGGGAGTAGCTCCTACGAGCAGTACTTC. It specifies CASSQAASGSSSYEQYF.

This rearrangement joins TRBV28 to TRBJ1-4, with 10 bases lining up with TRBD1. This CDR3 region has 15 residues. CDR1 and CDR2 from the germline V gene are MDHEN and SYDVKM. V dropped 7 bases and J dropped 8; count of bases not matched to a gene: 10. The CDR3 here is CASISLTGGREKLFF. In DNA, the CDR3 is TGTGCCAGCATATCCCTGACAGGGGGCAGGGAAAAACTGTTTTTT.

The genes are TRBV7-8 and TRBJ2-3; D possibly corresponds to TRBD1 (7 bases). There are 14 residues in the CDR3. Trimming cost V 7 bases and J 3 bases, with 14 bases left between them. The germline gives CDR1 SGHVS, CDR2 FQNEAQ. Written as DNA, the CDR3 is TGTGCCAGCACCCTGGAGGGGGCGACAGATACGCAGTATTTT. It translates to CASTLEGATDTQYF.

This sequence joins TRBV29-1 and TRBJ2-7, with 7 bases that match TRBD1. The CDR3 extends over 12 amino acids. Germline V gives CDR1 SQVTM, CDR2 ANQGSEA. Trimming removed 4 bases from V and 3 bases from J; junction bases left unmatched: 3. CDR3 sequence reads: CSVGDSGYEQYF. The DNA for the CDR3 is TGCAGCGTTGGGGACAGTGGCTACGAGCAGTACTTC.

With respect to this clone: Distinct nucleotide sequences in the sample also encode this CDR3. This chain links TRBV28 with TRBJ2-3; 7 nucleotides match TRBD2. Trimming took 3 bases from V and 1 from J; bases not matched to a gene: 1. The CDR3 loop spans 14 amino acids. Looked up from germline, CDR1 is MDHEN and CDR2 is SYDVKM. The CDR3 loop is CASSFLAGTDTQYF. CDR3 DNA: TGTGCCAGCAGTTTTCTAGCGGGCACAGATACGCAGTATTTT. Full variable domain (rest looked up from reference TRBV28 and TRBJ2-3): DVKVTQSSRYLVKRTGEKVFLECVQDMDHENMFWYRQDPGLGLRLIYFSYDVKMKEKGDIPEGYSVSREKKERFSLILESASTNQTSMYLCASSFLAGTDTQYFGPGTRLTVL.

The chain joins TRBV18 to TRBJ1-5; D is possibly TRBD1 (5 bases). This CDR3 region has 14 residues. Germline CDR1 reads KGHSH; CDR2 reads LQKENI. V was trimmed by 3 bases and J by 9 bases, leaving 15 bases between them. CDR3 loop: CASSPRGSEVPQHF. Here the CDR3 DNA reads TGTGCCAGCTCACCTAGGGGATCAGAAGTGCCCCAGCATTTT.